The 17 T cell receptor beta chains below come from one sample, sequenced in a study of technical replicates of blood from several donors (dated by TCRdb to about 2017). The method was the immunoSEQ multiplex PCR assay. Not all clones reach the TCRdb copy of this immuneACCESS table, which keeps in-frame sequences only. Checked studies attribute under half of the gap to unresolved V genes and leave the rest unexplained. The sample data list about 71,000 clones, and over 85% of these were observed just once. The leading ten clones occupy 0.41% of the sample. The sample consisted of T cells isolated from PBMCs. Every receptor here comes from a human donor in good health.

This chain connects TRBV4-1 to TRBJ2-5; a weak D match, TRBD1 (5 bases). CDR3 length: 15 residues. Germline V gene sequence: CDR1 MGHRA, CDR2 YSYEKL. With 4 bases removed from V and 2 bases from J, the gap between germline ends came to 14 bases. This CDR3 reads CASSPSNRLQETQYF. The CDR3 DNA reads TGCGCCAGCAGCCCCTCAAACAGGCTTCAAGAGACCCAGTACTTC.

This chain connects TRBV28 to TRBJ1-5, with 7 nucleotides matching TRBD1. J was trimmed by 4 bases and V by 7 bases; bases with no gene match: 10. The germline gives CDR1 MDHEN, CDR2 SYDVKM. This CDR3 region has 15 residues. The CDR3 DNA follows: TGTGCCAGCACCCAGGGGGGAGTGAGGAATCAGCCCCAGCATTTT. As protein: CASTQGGVRNQPQHF. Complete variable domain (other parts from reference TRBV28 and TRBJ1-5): DVKVTQSSRYLVKRTGEKVFLECVQDMDHENMFWYRQDPGLGLRLIYFSYDVKMKEKGDIPEGYSVSREKKERFSLILESASTNQTSMYLCASTQGGVRNQPQHFGDGTRLSIL.

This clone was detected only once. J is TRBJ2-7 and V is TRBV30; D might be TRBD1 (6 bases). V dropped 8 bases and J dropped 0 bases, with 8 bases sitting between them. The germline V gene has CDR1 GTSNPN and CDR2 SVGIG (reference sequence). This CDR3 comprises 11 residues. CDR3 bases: TGTGCCGGGACACTCTCCTACGAGCAGTACTTC. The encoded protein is CAGTLSYEQYF. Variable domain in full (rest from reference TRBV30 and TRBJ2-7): SQTIHQWPATLVQPVGSPLSLECTVEGTSNPNLYWYRQAAGRGLQLLFYSVGIGQISSEVPQNLSASRPQDRQFILSSKKLLLSDSGFYLCAGTLSYEQYFGPGTRLTVT.

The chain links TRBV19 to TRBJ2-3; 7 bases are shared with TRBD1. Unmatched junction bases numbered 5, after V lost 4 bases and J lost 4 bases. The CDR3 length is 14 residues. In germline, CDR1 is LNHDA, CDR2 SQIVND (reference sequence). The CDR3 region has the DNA TGTGCCAGTAGTAGTCGACAGGGCCCAGATACGCAGTATTTT. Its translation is CASSSRQGPDTQYF.

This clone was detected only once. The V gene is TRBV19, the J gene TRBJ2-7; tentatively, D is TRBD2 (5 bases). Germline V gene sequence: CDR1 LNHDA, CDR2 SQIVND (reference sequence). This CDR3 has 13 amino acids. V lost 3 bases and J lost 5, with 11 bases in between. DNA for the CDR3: TGTGCCAGTAGTATGGTTGGAGGTAACGAGCAGTACTTC. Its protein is CASSMVGGNEQYF.

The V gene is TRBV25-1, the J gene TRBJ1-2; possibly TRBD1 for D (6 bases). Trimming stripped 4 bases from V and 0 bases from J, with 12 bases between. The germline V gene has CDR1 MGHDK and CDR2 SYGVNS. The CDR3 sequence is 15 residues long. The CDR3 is CASSAGRQANYGYTF. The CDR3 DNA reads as TGTGCCAGCAGTGCTGGGAGACAGGCTAACTATGGCTACACCTTC.

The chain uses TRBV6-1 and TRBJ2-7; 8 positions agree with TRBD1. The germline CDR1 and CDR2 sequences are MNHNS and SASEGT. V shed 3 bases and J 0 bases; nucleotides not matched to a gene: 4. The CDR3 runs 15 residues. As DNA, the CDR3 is TGTGCCAGCAGTGAGGGACAGGCCCTCTCCTACGAGCAGTACTTC. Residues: CASSEGQALSYEQYF.

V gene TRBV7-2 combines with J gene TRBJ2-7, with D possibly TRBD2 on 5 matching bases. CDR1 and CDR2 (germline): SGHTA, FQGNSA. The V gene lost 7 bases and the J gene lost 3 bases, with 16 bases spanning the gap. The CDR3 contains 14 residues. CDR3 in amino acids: CASNAGLAHYEQYF. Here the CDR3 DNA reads TGTGCCAGCAACGCCGGGCTAGCTCACTACGAGCAGTACTTC.

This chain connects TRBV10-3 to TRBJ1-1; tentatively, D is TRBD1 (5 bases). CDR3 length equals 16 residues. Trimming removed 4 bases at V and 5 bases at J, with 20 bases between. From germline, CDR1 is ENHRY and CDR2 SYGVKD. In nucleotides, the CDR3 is TGTGCCATCAGTGCTGGAGGGGTCCGGGGAGGGACTGAAGCTTTCTTT. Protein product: CAISAGGVRGGTEAFF.

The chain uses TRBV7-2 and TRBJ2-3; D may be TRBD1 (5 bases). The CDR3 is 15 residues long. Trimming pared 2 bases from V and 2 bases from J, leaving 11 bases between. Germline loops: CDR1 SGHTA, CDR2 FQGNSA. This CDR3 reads CASSLTRTNTDTQYF. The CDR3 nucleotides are TGTGCCAGCAGCTTAACACGGACAAACACAGATACGCAGTATTTT.

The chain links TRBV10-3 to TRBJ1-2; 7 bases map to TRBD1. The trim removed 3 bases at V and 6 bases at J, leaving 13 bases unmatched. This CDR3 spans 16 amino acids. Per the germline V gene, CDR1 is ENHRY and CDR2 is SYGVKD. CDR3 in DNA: TGTGCCATCAGTGAAAGGGGGCAGGGGTCCAGACATGGCTACACCTTC. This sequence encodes CAISERGQGSRHGYTF.

The chain's CDR3 is CASRPTGTGVSHSGNTIYF. In DNA form, the CDR3 reads TGTGCCAGCAGGCCTACCGGGACAGGGGTCTCTCACTCTGGAAACACCATATATTTT. The chain couples TRBV7-9 to TRBJ1-3, with 10 nucleotides matching TRBD1. Germline assignment: CDR1 SEHNR and CDR2 FQNEAQ (reference sequence). V dropped 6 bases and J dropped 0; count of bases not matched to a gene: 14. The CDR3 has 19 amino acids.

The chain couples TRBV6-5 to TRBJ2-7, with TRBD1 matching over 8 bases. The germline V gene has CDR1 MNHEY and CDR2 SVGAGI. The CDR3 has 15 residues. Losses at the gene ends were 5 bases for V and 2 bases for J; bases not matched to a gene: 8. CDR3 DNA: TGTGCCAGCAGTGCCAGACAGGGGCGCACCTACGAGCAGTACTTC. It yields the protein CASSARQGRTYEQYF.

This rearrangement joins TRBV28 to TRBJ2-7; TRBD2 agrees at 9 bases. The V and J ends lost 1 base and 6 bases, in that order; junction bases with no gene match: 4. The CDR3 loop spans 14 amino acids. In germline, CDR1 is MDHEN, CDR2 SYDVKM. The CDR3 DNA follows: TGTGCCAGCAGTTTATCGGCGGGAGGGCGCGAGCAGTACTTC. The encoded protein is CASSLSAGGREQYF.

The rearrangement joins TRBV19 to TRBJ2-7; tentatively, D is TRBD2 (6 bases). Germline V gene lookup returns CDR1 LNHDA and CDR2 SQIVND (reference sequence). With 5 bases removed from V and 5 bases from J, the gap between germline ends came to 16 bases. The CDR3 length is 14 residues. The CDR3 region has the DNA TGTGCCAGTAGTTTCCTTTTATCGGGGGACGAGCAGTACTTC. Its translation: CASSFLLSGDEQYF.

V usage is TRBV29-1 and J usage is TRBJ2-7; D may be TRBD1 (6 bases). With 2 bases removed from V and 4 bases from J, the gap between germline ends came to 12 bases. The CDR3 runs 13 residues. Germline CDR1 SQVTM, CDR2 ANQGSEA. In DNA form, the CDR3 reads TGCAGCGTTGAAAAACCAGGGGTATACGAGCAGTACTTC. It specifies CSVEKPGVYEQYF.

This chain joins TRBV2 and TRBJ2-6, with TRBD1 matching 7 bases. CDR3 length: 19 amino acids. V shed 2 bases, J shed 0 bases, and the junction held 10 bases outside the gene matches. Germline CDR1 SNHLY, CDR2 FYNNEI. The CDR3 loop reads CASSESGTAYFSGANVLTF. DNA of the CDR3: TGTGCCAGCAGTGAATCCGGGACAGCTTATTTCTCTGGGGCCAACGTCCTGACTTTC.